What follows are 12 T cell receptor beta chains derived from one specimen sequenced in a study of response to subunit inactivated influenza vaccine (dated by TCRdb to 2017 to 2018). Preparation of the library involved RT-PCR. The run used an Illumina HiSeq 2500. The public reads were reanalyzed by TCRdb: fastp trimming at Q25, MiXCR alignment, in-frame beta chains only. Every CDR3 protein is listed once, alongside the most common genes and DNA of its rows. This sample gives over 750,000 distinct CDR3 sequences in total; about 20% of them show up just once. The ten largest account for 9.5% to 13% of the sample. This specimen was PBMCs from blood, taken roughly 5 days after vaccination. The receptor set was obtained from a man aged 45 to 65 who received an inactivated influenza vaccine. Donor details come from another sample of the same person, matched by shared clones.

This clonotype was seen a handful of times. This chain connects TRBV6-1 to TRBJ2-7, with 10 bases identical to TRBD2. There are 14 residues in the CDR3. Germline CDR1 MNHNS, CDR2 SASEGT. J gave up 6 bases and V 6 bases, and 8 bases lay outside the gene matches. The CDR3 is CASSRKAGGTEQYF. The CDR3 DNA is TGTGCCAGCAGCCGTAAAGCGGGGGGGACCGAGCAGTACTTC.

This clonotype has at least ten counts. The chain has TRBV9 and TRBJ2-3, with D unclear. Looked up from germline, CDR1 is SGDLS and CDR2 is YYNGEE. This CDR3 comprises 12 residues. Deletions cut 4 bases from V and 6 bases from J, with 9 bases between. This CDR3 is CASSSSRDTQYF. The DNA for the CDR3 is TGTGCCAGCAGCTCCAGCCGGGATACGCAGTATTTT.

This sequence joins TRBV7-2 and TRBJ2-2, with 8 bases identical to TRBD1. CDR1 and CDR2 from the germline V gene are SGHTA and FQGNSA. V dropped 6 bases and J dropped 7; count of bases not matched to a gene: 10. The length of the CDR3 is 15 residues. The CDR3 DNA sequence: TGTGCCAGCAGACCAGGACAGGGTATTCGCGGGGAGCTGTTTTTT. Translated, it gives CASRPGQGIRGELFF.

This chain uses TRBV5-1 with TRBJ2-7; no firm D call. The CDR3 totals 16 residues. Germline CDR1 SGHRS, CDR2 YFSETQ. V was pared by 0 bases and J by 1 base, with 14 bases between. The CDR3 bases are TGCGCCAGCAGCTTGGGCCCAGGCGGAACATCCTACGAGCAGTACTTC. Translation gives CASSLGPGGTSYEQYF.

This sequence joins TRBV5-1 and TRBJ1-6; TRBD1 aligns across 7 bases. Trimming cost V 3 bases and J 6 bases; bases outside gene matches: 9. The CDR3 is 16 amino acids. Germline CDR1 SGHRS, CDR2 YFSETQ. CDR3 region: CASSSTGDPVNSPLHF. The CDR3 coding sequence is TGCGCCAGCAGCTCAACAGGGGACCCGGTTAATTCACCCCTCCACTTT.

This clonotype was recorded at least ten times. The chain recombines TRBV5-1 with TRBJ2-3, with D perhaps TRBD1 (5 bases). The CDR3 contains 15 residues. The V end lost 0 bases, the J end lost 3 bases, and 11 bases lay between the germline ends. Germline V gene data show CDR1 as SGHRS and CDR2 as YFSETQ. CDR3 residues: CASSLGQLNTDTQYF. The CDR3 nucleotides are TGCGCCAGCAGCTTGGGACAGTTGAATACAGATACGCAGTATTTT. Variable domain in full (rest from reference TRBV5-1 and TRBJ2-3): KAGVTQTPRYLIKTRGQQVTLSCSPISGHRSVSWYQQTPGQGLQFLFEYFSETQRNKGNFPGRFSGRQFSNSRSEMNVSTLELGDSALYLCASSLGQLNTDTQYFGPGTRLTVL.

This clonotype was counted only a few times. The genes are TRBV27 and TRBJ1-6, with D possibly TRBD1 on 5 matching bases. Germline V gene data show CDR1 as MNHEY and CDR2 as SMNVEV (reference sequence). Trimming took 2 bases from V and 6 from J, leaving 14 bases between them. The CDR3 contains 16 residues. The CDR3 DNA reads as TGTGCCAGCAGTTTAAAGCTAACAGGCTCTAATTCACCCCTCCACTTT. Protein: CASSLKLTGSNSPLHF.

This chain uses TRBV28 with TRBJ1-5; weak D call: TRBD1 (6 bases). In germline, CDR1 is MDHEN, CDR2 SYDVKM. This CDR3 is 13 amino acids long. The ends were cut back, 11 bases at V and 6 bases at J, with 17 bases in the middle. Here the CDR3 reads CAGNRGAGQPQHF. CDR3 in DNA: TGTGCCGGAAACCGGGGGGCAGGTCAGCCCCAGCATTTT.

A remark on this clonotype: Being one base from a much bigger clone, this may be a read error. The chain uses TRBV7-2 and TRBJ2-3; 11 bases agree with TRBD2. Unmatched junction bases numbered 10, after V lost 0 bases and J lost 8 bases. The CDR3 runs 17 residues. Per the germline V gene, CDR1 is SGHTA and CDR2 is FQGNSA. CDR3 in amino acids: CASSLAMSSGRLGTQYF. CDR3 bases: TGTGCCAGCAGCTTAGCTATGTCTAGCGGGAGGTTGGGTACGCAGTATTTT.

This clonotype was recorded a few times. CDR3 loop: CSATRRGAPQETQYF. The CDR3 DNA sequence: TGCAGTGCCACCAGAAGGGGGGCACCCCAAGAGACCCAGTACTTC. The rearrangement joins TRBV20-1 to TRBJ2-5; D tentatively fits TRBD1 or TRBD2 (6 bases each). Deletions cut 6 bases from V and 1 base from J, with 18 bases between. The germline V gene encodes CDR1 DFQATT and CDR2 SNEGSKA (reference sequence). The CDR3 has 15 residues.

The chain links TRBV24-1 to TRBJ2-3; 7 nucleotides align to TRBD2. The CDR3 spans 15 residues. Trimming cost V 4 bases and J 4 bases; bases outside gene matches: 7. The V gene's germline CDR1 is KGHDR and CDR2 SFDVKD. CDR3: CATSDPGLVADTQYF. The CDR3 DNA follows: TGTGCCACCAGTGACCCCGGACTAGTCGCAGATACGCAGTATTTT.

The chain recombines TRBV6-1 with TRBJ2-6; TRBD1 matches at 10 bases. CDR3 length equals 16 residues. Germline V gene sequence: CDR1 MNHNS, CDR2 SASEGT. The ends lost 10 bases at V and 4 bases at J; junction bases unmatched: 10. CDR3 nucleotides: TGTGCCACAAGACAGGGGGCCGGATCGGGGGCCAACGTCCTGACTTTC. Translated, it gives CATRQGAGSGANVLTF.